In its sample, the clone carrying this T cell receptor beta chain was seen once. What it binds is unknown. The data originate from a study of cytomegalovirus exposure and HLA in healthy donors. General observations from the study: The study found most TCR sequences rare, yet found some public TCRs in many donors. Among TCR beta chains, those listed as cytomegalovirus-associated numbered over 150. In a later analysis, first-cohort TCR clusters were found to tend to co-occur in the 130 or so validation repertoires.

The CDR3 contains 14 residues. Germline CDR1 reads MNHNY; CDR2 reads SVGAGI (reference sequence). The germline V and J ends were trimmed by 5 bases and 5 bases, with 15 bases remaining between them. Here immunoSEQ multiplex PCR was the method, and the copy in TCRdb shows in-frame clones only, minus some. The table has 68,000 or so clones, roughly 96% seen once. The clonotype was recovered from a man aged 18-30 years in good health and CMV-seronegative. The sample comprised PBMCs. This chain connects TRBV6-6 to TRBJ1-2; the D gene is possibly TRBD1 (5 bases). The CDR3 here is CASSRRQPSYGYTF. CDR3 DNA: TGTGCCAGCAGTCGCCGACAGCCTTCATATGGCTACACCTTC.